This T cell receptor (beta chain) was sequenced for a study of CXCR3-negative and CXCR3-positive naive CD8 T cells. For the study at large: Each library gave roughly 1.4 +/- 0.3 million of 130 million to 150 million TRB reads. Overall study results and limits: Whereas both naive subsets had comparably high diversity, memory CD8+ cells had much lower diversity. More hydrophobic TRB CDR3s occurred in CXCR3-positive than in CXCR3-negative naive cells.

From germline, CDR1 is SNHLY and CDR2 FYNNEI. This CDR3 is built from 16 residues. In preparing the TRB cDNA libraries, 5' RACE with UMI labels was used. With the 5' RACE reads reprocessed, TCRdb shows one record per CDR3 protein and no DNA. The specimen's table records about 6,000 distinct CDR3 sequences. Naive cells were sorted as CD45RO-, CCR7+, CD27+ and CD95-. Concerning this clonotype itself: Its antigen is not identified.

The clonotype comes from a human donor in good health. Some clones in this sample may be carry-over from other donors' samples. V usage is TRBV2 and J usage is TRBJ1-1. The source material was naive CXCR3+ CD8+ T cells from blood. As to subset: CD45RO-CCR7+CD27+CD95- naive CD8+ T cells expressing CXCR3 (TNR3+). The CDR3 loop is CASSEFWGGGSTEAFF.